One and the same sample provided the 29 T cell receptor beta chains below, sequenced in a study of cytomegalovirus exposure and HLA in healthy donors. Amplification used 60 Vbeta primers and 13 Jbeta primers. Profiled with immunoSEQ multiplex PCR; TCRdb holds only in-frame clones, not every one. The table records tens of thousands of clones, roughly four fifths of them present only once. The sequencing sample was made of PBMCs. These receptors were taken from a man in his 70s in good health and CMV-seronegative.

This clone was found a few times. The CDR3: CASSPQGGSGLDTQYF. The CDR3 region has the DNA TGTGCCAGCAGCCCCCAGGGAGGGAGCGGGCTAGATACGCAGTATTTT. V and J are TRBV7-2 and TRBJ2-3, with 7 bases aligning to TRBD2. Germline-derived CDR1 and CDR2 are SGHTA and FQGNSA. Unmatched junction bases numbered 13, after V lost 5 bases and J lost 5 bases. The CDR3 has 16 amino acids. The full variable domain, with the rest looked up from reference TRBV7-2 and TRBJ2-3, is GAGVSQSPSNKVTEKGKDVELRCDPISGHTALYWYRQSLGQGLEFLIYFQGNSAPDKSGLPSDRFSAERTGGSVSTLTIQRTQQEDSAVYLCASSPQGGSGLDTQYFGPGTRLTVL.

This clone turned up a few times. The rearrangement links TRBV7-8 to TRBJ1-3; D call uncertain. The germline V gene encodes CDR1 SGHVS and CDR2 FQNEAQ. Deletions cut 5 bases from V and 0 bases from J, with 14 bases between. The CDR3 is made up of 16 amino acids. Here the CDR3 reads CASSRRVPSSGNTIYF. CDR3 DNA sequence: TGTGCCAGCAGCCGCCGGGTCCCAAGCTCTGGAAACACCATATATTTT.

This clone was counted only a few times. The CDR3 nucleotides are TGTGCCAGCAGTGATAGCGGGAGGGTGAACACCGGGGAGCTGTTTTTT. Translating it yields CASSDSGRVNTGELFF. The V call is TRBV6-1, the J call TRBJ2-2; 11 bases agree with TRBD2. From germline, CDR1 is MNHNS and CDR2 SASEGT. The CDR3 sequence is 16 residues long. After removal of 3 bases from V and 1 base from J, the junction contained 1 base not matched to a gene.

In regard to this clone: A clone one base away is much larger, so this may be a read error. CDR3 sequence: CASSLHRADTQYF. The CDR3 bases are TGTGCCAGCAGCTTACACCGGGCAGATACGCAGTATTTT. The chain uses TRBV11-2 and TRBJ2-3; D remains unclear. The CDR3 loop spans 13 amino acids. Trimming cost V 2 bases and J 4 bases, with 7 bases left between them. Germline values: CDR1 SGHAT, CDR2 FQNNGV.

The J gene is TRBJ2-5, the V gene TRBV5-1; 12 bases are shared with TRBD1. Germline-derived CDR1 and CDR2 are SGHRS and YFSETQ. The CDR3 sequence is 15 residues long. The V gene end was trimmed by 5 bases and the J gene end by 4 bases; junction bases not matched to a gene: 6. The CDR3 region has the DNA TGCGCCAGCAGGGTGACGGGACAGGGGGCAGAGACCCAGTACTTC. Translating gives CASRVTGQGAETQYF.

This clone has only one observation. Here the CDR3 reads CASSGSRGTEAFF. The CDR3 nucleotides are TGCGCCAGCAGTGGGAGCAGGGGGACTGAAGCTTTCTTT. The chain is built from TRBV10-2 and TRBJ1-1, with 7 positions matching TRBD1. The germline CDR1 and CDR2 sequences are WSHSY and SAAADI. The CDR3 runs 13 residues. V shed 4 bases and J 5 bases; nucleotides not matched to a gene: 4.

V is TRBV16 and J is TRBJ2-2; TRBD2 matches 7 bases. The CDR3 covers 16 residues. J lost 1 base, V lost 4 bases, and 6 bases had no gene match. CDR1 is KGHSY, CDR2 FQNENV, per germline. The CDR3: CASSPFSSGNTGELFF. In DNA form, the CDR3 reads TGTGCCAGCAGCCCCTTCTCTAGCGGGAACACCGGGGAGCTGTTTTTT.

The V and J genes are TRBV7-2 and TRBJ2-2; 8 bases map to TRBD2. Germline-derived CDR1 and CDR2 are SGHTA and FQGNSA. This CDR3 contains 16 residues. The junction had 6 bases not matched to a gene; V was cut back by 6 bases and J by 0 bases. The DNA for the CDR3 is TGTGCCAGCAGTTCCCGGCGGGGGGCGAACACCGGGGAGCTGTTTTTT. Translation gives CASSSRRGANTGELFF.

The chain links TRBV30 to TRBJ1-5, with TRBD1 as a possible D gene (6 bases). V was pared by 4 bases and J by 1 base, with 14 bases between. Germline CDR1 and CDR2: GTSNPN and SVGIG (reference sequence). This CDR3 contains 15 residues. CDR3 sequence: CAWTPGTTSNQPQHF. CDR3 DNA: TGTGCCTGGACACCCGGGACAACGAGCAATCAGCCCCAGCATTTT.

The chain carries TRBV27 and TRBJ2-3; a weak D match, TRBD1 (7 bases). CDR1 and CDR2 from the germline V gene are MNHEY and SMNVEV (reference sequence). V shed 6 bases and J shed 2 bases, with 18 bases lying between them. The CDR3 extends over 16 amino acids. The CDR3 loop reads CASRQGGAGTTDTQYF. The CDR3 DNA is TGTGCCAGCAGACAAGGGGGCGCGGGGACCACAGATACGCAGTATTTT.

The chain is built from TRBV5-1 and TRBJ2-1, with 13 bases lining up with TRBD2. Germline loops: CDR1 SGHRS, CDR2 YFSETQ. With V trimmed by 1 base and J by 3 bases, 7 bases remained unmatched. This CDR3 spans 18 amino acids. The CDR3 here is CASSLSLAGGNDYNEQFF. Written as DNA, the CDR3 is TGCGCCAGCAGCTTGTCACTAGCGGGGGGGAATGACTACAATGAGCAGTTCTTC.

This clone appeared a few times. This sequence joins TRBV27 and TRBJ2-7; possibly TRBD1 for D (6 bases). This CDR3 is 14 amino acids long. The ends were cut back, 4 bases at V and 2 bases at J, with 12 bases in the middle. Germline V CDR1 and CDR2: MNHEY, SMNVEV (reference sequence). CDR3 sequence reads: CASSSGQRTYEQYF. Written as DNA, the CDR3 is TGTGCCAGCAGTTCCGGACAGAGGACCTACGAGCAGTACTTC.

CDR3 sequence reads: CAWRGLAGGGRETQYF. The DNA for the CDR3 is TGTGCCTGGAGGGGACTAGCGGGGGGAGGTCGTGAGACCCAGTACTTC. The chain links TRBV30 to TRBJ2-5; 15 nucleotides align to TRBD2. The CDR3 sequence is 16 residues long. The V and J ends lost 3 bases and 5 bases, in that order; junction bases with no gene match: 7. Germline V lookup: CDR1 GTSNPN, CDR2 SVGIG (reference sequence).

The chain's CDR3 is CASSLMTGGGNTIYF. In DNA form, the CDR3 reads TGTGCCAGCAGCTTAATGACGGGGGGTGGAAACACCATATATTTT. This rearrangement joins TRBV7-2 to TRBJ1-3, with a possible D match to TRBD1 (5 bases). Trimming pared 2 bases from V and 3 bases from J, leaving 11 bases between. The CDR3 runs 15 residues. Germline V lookup: CDR1 SGHTA, CDR2 FQGNSA.

Turning to this clone: An end of the junction differs from the germline gene, which may be a read error. This chain joins TRBV7-2 and TRBJ1-4, with TRBD1 identical over 8 bases. This CDR3 region has 16 residues. Germline assignment: CDR1 SGHTA and CDR2 FQGNSA. The CDR3 bases are TGCGCCAGCAGCCAAGGGGCCGGGACAGGTGGGGAAAAACTGTTTTTT. Translation: CASSQGAGTGGEKLFF.

With regard to this clone: Its ends do not fully match the called genes, so a read error is possible. This chain joins TRBV7-9 and TRBJ2-5; the match to TRBD2 covers 11 bases. The CDR3 sequence is 14 residues long. CDR1 is SEHNR and CDR2 is FQNEAQ in the germline V gene (reference sequence). Here the CDR3 DNA reads TGTTCCAGCAGCTTACTAGCGGGGGCGGAGACCCAGTACTTC. Translated: CSSSLLAGAETQYF.

The chain combines TRBV6-4 with TRBJ2-1; TRBD2 agrees at 10 bases. This CDR3 has 20 amino acids. Germline V gives CDR1 MRHNA, CDR2 SNTAGT. V shed 2 bases and J 12 bases; nucleotides not matched to a gene: 25. The CDR3 nucleotides are TGTGCCAGCAGTGACCCGCGAGGGTGGTGGTCTAGCGGGGGTTCCCAGCGGCAGTTCTTC. Amino acids: CASSDPRGWWSSGGSQRQFF.

In this sample, this clone turned up once. This chain uses TRBV7-8 with TRBJ1-4, with TRBD1 matching over 7 bases. The CDR3 consists of 13 residues. Trimming at V came to 6 bases and at J to 6 bases, leaving 4 bases not matched to a gene. Looked up from germline, CDR1 is SGHVS and CDR2 is FQNEAQ. CDR3 sequence: CASRPGTDEKLFF. The CDR3 bases are TGTGCCAGCAGACCCGGGACAGATGAAAAACTGTTTTTT.

This chain joins TRBV27 and TRBJ1-1; a weak D match, TRBD1 (6 bases). This CDR3 is 14 amino acids long. V shed 3 bases and J shed 3 bases, with 11 bases lying between them. Germline CDR1 reads MNHEY; CDR2 reads SMNVEV (reference sequence). The CDR3 nucleotides are TGTGCCAGCAGTTTCGGGGGGCCGGACACTGAAGCTTTCTTT. It encodes CASSFGGPDTEAFF.

The chain employs TRBV5-1 and TRBJ2-7, with 8 bases aligning to TRBD2. J was trimmed by 4 bases and V by 1 base; bases with no gene match: 7. The CDR3 contains 15 residues. Per germline, CDR1 SGHRS and CDR2 YFSETQ. CDR3 in amino acids: CASSLISSGPYEQYF. CDR3 nucleotides: TGCGCCAGCAGCTTGATTTCTAGCGGGCCTTACGAGCAGTACTTC.

V and J are TRBV29-1 and TRBJ2-5; D might be TRBD1 (6 bases). CDR3 length: 12 amino acids. Trimming removed 4 bases from V and 4 bases from J, with 10 bases in between. CDR1 is SQVTM and CDR2 is ANQGSEA in the germline V gene. Written as DNA, the CDR3 is TGCAGCGTTGTTAGGGGGTCAGAGACCCAGTACTTC. Residues: CSVVRGSETQYF.

The rearrangement links TRBV18 to TRBJ1-1; 7 bases agree with TRBD1. CDR1 is KGHSH and CDR2 is LQKENI in the germline V gene. V dropped 1 base and J dropped 4; count of bases not matched to a gene: 9. CDR3 size: 16 residues. CDR3 in amino acids: CASSPRTGYGATEAFF. CDR3 coding DNA: TGTGCCAGCTCACCACGGACAGGCTATGGGGCCACTGAAGCTTTCTTT.

The V and J genes are TRBV11-3 and TRBJ2-1, with unresolved D. The V gene lost 2 bases and the J gene lost 2 bases, with 13 bases spanning the gap. Germline-derived CDR1 and CDR2 are SGHNT and YENEEA. CDR3 length equals 16 residues. CDR3 sequence (DNA): TGTGCCAGCAGCTTATTTCCGGATCAGGCCTACAATGAGCAGTTCTTC. It codes for CASSLFPDQAYNEQFF.

The chain uses TRBV7-2 and TRBJ2-3; the match to TRBD2 covers 16 bases. The length of the CDR3 is 19 residues. The V gene end was trimmed by 3 bases and the J gene end by 1 base; junction bases not matched to a gene: 7. Germline CDR1 and CDR2: SGHTA and FQGNSA. CDR3 DNA sequence: TGTGCCAGCAGCTTCCCGGGACTAGCGGGGGGGAAGGGCACAGATACGCAGTATTTT. Its translation: CASSFPGLAGGKGTDTQYF.

The chain has TRBV9 and TRBJ1-4; no clear D gene. The V end lost 4 bases, the J end lost 4 bases, and 14 bases lay between the germline ends. The CDR3 is 15 residues long. Germline lookup yields CDR1 SGDLS and CDR2 YYNGEE. The CDR3 DNA reads as TGTGCCAGCAGCAAAGGGAGTAGCGGTAATGAAAAACTGTTTTTT. Its protein is CASSKGSSGNEKLFF. The variable domain in full, with the rest retrieved from reference TRBV9 and TRBJ1-4, is DSGVTQTPKHLITATGQRVTLRCSPRSGDLSVYWYQQSLDQGLQFLIQYYNGEERAKGNILERFSAQQFPDLHSELNLSSLELGDSALYFCASSKGSSGNEKLFFGSGTQLSVL.

CDR3 nucleotide sequence: TGTGCCAGTAAAGGGGCGGGAGGTTTGACCGGGGAGCTGTTTTTT. Translation gives CASKGAGGLTGELFF. V gene TRBV19 combines with J gene TRBJ2-2, with 8 nucleotides matching TRBD2. Per the germline V gene, CDR1 is LNHDA and CDR2 is SQIVND (reference sequence). J gave up 5 bases and V 7 bases, and 9 bases lay outside the gene matches. The CDR3 has 15 amino acids.

This clone occurred once. The chain is built from TRBV6-5 and TRBJ2-7; D uncertain. The CDR3 consists of 12 residues. V shed 5 bases and J shed 3 bases, with 8 bases lying between them. Germline V gene data show CDR1 as MNHEY and CDR2 as SVGAGI. CDR3 nucleotides: TGTGCCAGCAGTGAAGGAGTCTACGAGCAGTACTTC. This sequence encodes CASSEGVYEQYF.

The rearrangement uses TRBV11-2 and TRBJ2-5, with 9 bases matching TRBD1. The CDR3 contains 16 residues. The germline V gene has CDR1 SGHAT and CDR2 FQNNGV. The V gene end was trimmed by 3 bases and the J gene end by 7 bases; junction bases not matched to a gene: 12. The CDR3 loop reads CASSFIRTGDYGTQYF. The CDR3 coding sequence is TGTGCCAGCAGCTTCATCCGGACAGGGGATTACGGGACCCAGTACTTC.

The chain joins TRBV9 to TRBJ2-3; 7 positions agree with TRBD2. This CDR3 comprises 16 residues. Germline CDR1 is SGDLS and CDR2 is YYNGEE. V shed 4 bases, J shed 4 bases, and the junction held 12 bases outside the gene matches. The CDR3 loop is CASSPLPRGRADTQYF. For the CDR3, the DNA is TGTGCCAGCAGCCCTCTACCCCGCGGGAGAGCAGATACGCAGTATTTT.